These T cell receptor beta chains were read from a single sample in a study of T cells in Graves' hyperthyroidism and ophthalmopathy. TCRdb used MiXCR to reprocess the multiplex PCR reads, holding one entry per CDR3 protein. The sample has some 760,000 distinct CDR3 sequences; 14% are singletons. Sequencing was performed on blood. These receptors all come from a woman aged 18 to 35 with Graves' hyperthyroidism. CDR3s include the opening cysteine and the closing phenylalanine or tryptophan. D genes are given only for firm matches. Expanded clones are given a class, and other clones once, few, many or no size at all.

length,size,V,D,J,CDR3,DNA
16,few,TRBV9,-,TRBJ2-2,CASSASYALNTGELFF,TGTGCCAGCAGCGCGTCTTACGCCCTGAACACCGGGGAGCTGTTTTTT
14,-,TRBV14,-,TRBJ2-7,CASSQDLRTYEQYF,TGTGCCAGCAGCCAAGATCTCCGGACCTACGAGCAGTACTTC
16,many,TRBV7-9,TRBD1,TRBJ2-5,CASSSTGTGGEETQYF,TGTGCCAGCAGCTCCACCGGGACAGGGGGCGAAGAGACCCAGTACTTC
13,few,TRBV28,-,TRBJ1-2,CASTFGGLRGYTF,TGTGCCAGCACCTTTGGTGGTTTGCGGGGCTACACCTTC
14,-,TRBV6-1,-,TRBJ2-3,CASTGPVVADTQYF,TGTGCCAGTACAGGGCCGGTGGTCGCAGATACGCAGTATTTT
14,many,TRBV27,TRBD2,TRBJ2-7,CASSLVAGVGEQYF,TGTGCCAGCAGTTTAGTGGCGGGAGTGGGCGAGCAGTACTTC
18,few,TRBV13,-,TRBJ2-6,CASSLSVYWAPGANVLTF,TGTGCCAGCAGCTTATCGGTTTATTGGGCGCCTGGGGCCAACGTCCTGACTTTC
17,-,TRBV6-2/TRBV6-3,-,TRBJ2-4,CASSYPRAGLAKNIQYF,TGTGCCAGCAGTTACCCTCGGGCCGGGTTAGCCAAAAACATTCAGTACTTC
13,many,TRBV7-9,-,TRBJ2-1,CASSSGVNNEQFF,TGTGCCAGCAGCTCTGGGGTAAACAATGAGCAGTTCTTC
13,many,TRBV30,TRBD2,TRBJ2-7,CAWRTSGRYEQYF,TGTGCCTGGAGGACTAGCGGGAGGTACGAGCAGTACTTC
16,-,TRBV10-3,-,TRBJ2-5,CAISDRTLGGGETQYF,TGTGCCATCAGTGACAGGACCCTCGGGGGTGGGGAGACCCAGTACTTC
14,many,TRBV5-6,-,TRBJ1-1,CASSVAGVGTEAFF,TGTGCCAGCAGCGTAGCGGGGGTGGGCACTGAAGCTTTCTTT
15,-,TRBV3-1,-,TRBJ1-1,CASSQGVWGWTEAFF,TGTGCCAGCAGCCAAGGGGTTTGGGGTTGGACTGAAGCTTTCTTT
13,few,TRBV12-5,TRBD1,TRBJ1-1,CASGPDRVTEAFF,TGTGCTAGTGGGCCGGACAGGGTGACTGAAGCTTTCTTT
16,few,TRBV27,TRBD1,TRBJ2-1,CASSWGPGGTYNEQFF,TGTGCCAGCAGCTGGGGGCCAGGGGGCACCTACAATGAGCAGTTCTTC
16,-,TRBV12-3/TRBV12-4,TRBD2,TRBJ2-7,CASRIGTSGTSYEQYF,TGTGCCAGCAGAATCGGGACTAGCGGGACCTCCTACGAGCAGTACTTC
14,many,TRBV20-1,-,TRBJ2-1,CSAKGGGSYNEQFF,TGCAGTGCTAAAGGAGGGGGTTCCTACAATGAGCAGTTCTTC
13,few,TRBV29-1,TRBD1,TRBJ1-2,CSVGTGVGYGYTF,TGCAGCGTAGGGACAGGGGTTGGCTATGGCTACACCTTC
13,few,TRBV7-2,-,TRBJ2-7,CASSRDQTYEQYF,TGTGCCAGCAGCCGGGACCAAACCTACGAGCAGTACTTC
15,few,TRBV24-1,-,TRBJ2-1,CATSDLGDVYNEQFF,TGTGCCACCAGTGATTTGGGGGACGTCTACAATGAGCAGTTCTTC
16,many,TRBV20-1,-,TRBJ2-5,CSARDPDPGPQETQYF,TGCAGTGCTAGAGACCCTGATCCCGGGCCTCAAGAGACCCAGTACTTC
15,few,TRBV19,TRBD1,TRBJ1-2,CASSTGGGTGNGYTF,TGTGCCAGTAGTACCGGAGGCGGGACAGGGAATGGCTACACCTTC
14,many,TRBV9,-,TRBJ1-1,CASNLGPPATEAFF,TGTGCCAGCAACTTAGGGCCCCCGGCAACTGAAGCTTTCTTT
17,many,TRBV6-1,-,TRBJ2-6,CASRQRWPSSGANVLTF,TGTGCCAGCAGGCAACGTTGGCCGAGCTCTGGGGCCAACGTCCTGACTTTC
17,many,TRBV10-3,-,TRBJ2-5,CAISESEGANFQETQYF,TGTGCCATCAGTGAGTCGGAGGGTGCAAACTTCCAAGAGACCCAGTACTTC
16,-,TRBV7-3,TRBD2,TRBJ2-1,CASSSGGLPSYNEQFF,TGTGCCAGCAGCTCTGGGGGACTACCTTCCTACAATGAGCAGTTCTTC
15,many,TRBV7-6,TRBD1,TRBJ2-7,CASSSGQGNLYEQYF,TGTGCCAGCAGCTCCGGACAGGGTAACCTCTACGAGCAGTACTTC
16,-,TRBV19,TRBD1,TRBJ1-5,CASSGAWDRDNQPQHF,TGTGCCAGTTCTGGAGCTTGGGACAGGGATAATCAGCCCCAGCATTTT